The sequence of this T cell receptor beta chain was determined in a study of radiotherapy plus CTLA-4 blockade in lung cancer (dated by TCRdb to between 2017 and 2018). Broadly, across the study: Objective responses occurred in more than 15% of enrolled patients, and over 30% achieved disease control.

Details on this clone: Its recognized antigen is unknown. No qualities accompany the bases; no much larger clone lies one base away.

The study evaluated CTLA-4 blockade (ipilimumab) given together with focal radiation therapy in patients who had chemo-refractory metastatic non-small-cell lung cancer. V is shortened by 1 base, J by 5 bases, and the region joining them spans 8 bases. The CDR3 sequence holds 13 residues, the cysteine and phenylalanine included. Solely the CDR3 DNA is kept, with 39 bases framed from the first base. According to the germline V gene, CDR1 reads MNHEY and CDR2 reads SVGAGI. General study outcomes and caveats: After treatment with radiotherapy and ipilimumab, TCR clones that originated in tumors expanded in peripheral blood. The strongest predictors of response, as reported, were early dynamic changes in blood T cell clones along with a rise in serum interferon-beta after radiation.

The receptor library was made with the immunoSEQ multiplex PCR assay. TCRdb retrieved this table from immuneACCESS and kept in-frame rearrangements only. Not all clones are present; in checked studies, unresolved V genes account for under half, and no reason is known for the remainder. This sample holds 40,000 or so clones; 65% to 90% were observed only once. Of the sample, roughly 22% is held by the ten largest clones. This sequence originates from a human donor with non-small cell lung cancer whose response to radiotherapy plus ipilimumab could not be evaluated. The material sequenced was peripheral blood, taken from a patient treated with radiotherapy plus ipilimumab. The chain was built from TRBV6-5 and TRBJ2-5, with the D gene not clear enough to name. The CDR3 is CASSYLVAETQYF. The nucleotide sequence is given as TGTGCCAGCAGTTACTTGGTCGCGGAGACCCAGTACTTC.